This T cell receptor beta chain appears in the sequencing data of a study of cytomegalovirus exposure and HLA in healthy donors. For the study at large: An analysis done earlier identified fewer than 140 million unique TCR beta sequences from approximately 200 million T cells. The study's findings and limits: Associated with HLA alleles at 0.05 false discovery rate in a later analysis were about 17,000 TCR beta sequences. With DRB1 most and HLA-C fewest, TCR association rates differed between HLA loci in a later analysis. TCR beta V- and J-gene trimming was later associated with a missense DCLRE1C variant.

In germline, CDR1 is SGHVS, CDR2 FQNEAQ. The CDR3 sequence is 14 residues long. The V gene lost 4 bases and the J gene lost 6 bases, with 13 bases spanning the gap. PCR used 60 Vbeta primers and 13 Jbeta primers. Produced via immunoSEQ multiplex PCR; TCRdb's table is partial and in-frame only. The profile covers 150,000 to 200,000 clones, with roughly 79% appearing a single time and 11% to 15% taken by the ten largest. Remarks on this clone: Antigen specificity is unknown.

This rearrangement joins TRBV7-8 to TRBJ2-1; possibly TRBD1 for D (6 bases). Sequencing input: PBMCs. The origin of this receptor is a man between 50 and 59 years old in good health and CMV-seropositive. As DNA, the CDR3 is TGTGCCAGCAGCTCAACTACAGGGAGCAATGAGCAGTTCTTC. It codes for CASSSTTGSNEQFF.